These T cell receptor beta chains were read from a single sample in a study of blood T cell repertoires in COVID-19. The assay was immunoSEQ multiplex PCR, and TCRdb's table has in-frame clones only and misses some. The sample records approximately 260,000 clones, about 86% being singletons. Sequencing input: PBMCs or T cells enriched from blood (not recorded which). All receptors derive from a man aged 25-45 years with acute COVID-19. Both conserved end residues are trimmed from each CDR3. Size is stated for part of the rows, as once, few or many counts, or as a class when the clone is expanded.

abundance,len,j_gene,v_gene,CDR3aa
.,12,TRBJ1-4,TRBV2,ASSLGGLEEKLF
.,14,TRBJ2-4,TRBV5-1,ASSLDGGRAKNIQY
.,14,TRBJ2-1,TRBV24-1,ATSDPPPGGNNEQF
.,10,TRBJ2-3,TRBV29-1,SVEGGTDTQY
.,12,TRBJ2-5,TRBV15,ATSRGTRGETQY
.,10,TRBJ1-6,TRBV28,ASRRSGSPLH
.,11,TRBJ1-2,TRBV15,ATGLGGGDGYT
.,14,TRBJ1-1,TRBV19,ASSTYRGSLNTEAF
.,14,TRBJ2-3,TRBV25-1,ASSERSGRGSDTQY
few,13,TRBJ1-1,TRBV13,ASSSAGTGRVEAF
once,16,TRBJ2-2,TRBV7-9,ASSSRPGQPPNTGELF
once,12,TRBJ1-4,TRBV5-1,ASSPDREDEKLF
.,11,TRBJ1-5,TRBV28,ASTGGATEPQH
.,15,TRBJ2-1,TRBV10-3,AISESIGSGRAVEQF
.,13,TRBJ2-3,TRBV7-6,ASSPLAGGTDTQY
.,11,TRBJ1-1,TRBV19,ASSMGPFTEAF
.,12,TRBJ1-1,TRBV6-1,ASSENRGYTEAF
.,14,TRBJ1-4,TRBV5-5,ASSPGQGVANEKLF
.,15,TRBJ2-4,TRBV11-3,ASSPGPGQELGNIQY
.,12,TRBJ1-5,TRBV2,ASSLQGSRQPQH
few,13,TRBJ1-1,TRBV6-5,ASSYSLSGKTEAF
.,12,TRBJ1-1,TRBV3-1/TRBV3-2,ASSPIGGNTEAF
.,12,TRBJ1-1,TRBV5-1,ASSLEGGPAGTF
.,14,TRBJ2-3,TRBV2,ASSEAATYGGDTQY
.,16,TRBJ2-4,TRBV7-9,ASSLAGVKRGAKNIQY
.,13,TRBJ1-3,TRBV7-2,ASSLAQGAGNTIY
once,16,TRBJ1-5,TRBV19,ASSSGQGGRYSNQPQH
.,10,TRBJ2-2,TRBV6-5,AGRQYTGELF
many,12,TRBJ2-3,TRBV5-1,ASSLGLFTDTQY
once,11,TRBJ1-1,TRBV6-5,ASGQGAVTEAF
.,11,TRBJ2-2,TRBV30,AWSVRGTGELF
.,12,TRBJ2-1,TRBV19,ASSIDGRGHEQF